The 14 T cell receptor beta chains reported below all come from one sample, sequenced in a study of cytomegalovirus exposure and HLA in healthy donors. Primers included in the PCR were 60 Vbeta and 13 Jbeta primers. The method was immunoSEQ multiplex PCR; TCRdb's version includes in-frame clones alone and lacks a portion of them. The sample carries around 100,000 clones, approximately 71% recorded once. Specimen: PBMCs. The receptors here all came from a male donor in good health and CMV-seropositive.

This clone was seen just once. The genes are TRBV7-2 and TRBJ2-5, with TRBD1 as a possible D gene (8 bases). CDR3 length: 15 residues. Trimming left V 5 bases short and J 5 bases short, with 18 bases between. Germline CDR1 is SGHTA and CDR2 is FQGNSA. Here the CDR3 reads CASSPRTGREETQYF. CDR3 in DNA: TGTGCCAGCAGCCCTCGGACAGGGAGGGAGGAGACCCAGTACTTC.

The chain has TRBV6-5 and TRBJ2-5; D is uncertain. Between the trimmed V and J ends, which lost 0 bases and 2 bases, there was a span of 10 bases. Germline V gene data show CDR1 as MNHEY and CDR2 as SVGAGI. The length of the CDR3 is 15 residues. For the CDR3, the DNA is TGTGCCAGCAGTTACTCCTATACTCTTCAAGAGACCCAGTACTTC. Translation: CASSYSYTLQETQYF.

The chain carries TRBV6-5 and TRBJ2-7; TRBD1 aligns across 10 bases. The CDR3 has 15 residues. Germline CDR1 MNHEY, CDR2 SVGAGI. The V segment lost 6 bases and the J segment 2 bases; nucleotides outside the gene matches: 7. CDR3 loop: CASSDPGQGTYEQYF. The CDR3 coding sequence is TGTGCCAGCAGCGACCCGGGACAGGGGACCTACGAGCAGTACTTC.

CDR3 in DNA: TGTGCCAGCAGCCCCCGGGGGGGGGCGGAAAAACTGTTTTTT. It yields the protein CASSPRGGAEKLFF. The J gene is TRBJ1-4, the V gene TRBV9; possible D gene TRBD1, 6 bases. The CDR3 extends over 14 amino acids. Germline CDR1 and CDR2: SGDLS and YYNGEE. Deletions cut 4 bases from V and 8 bases from J, with 15 bases between.

This clone was counted between two and nine times. This sequence joins TRBV5-4 and TRBJ2-1; 11 nucleotides line up with TRBD2. Trimming cost V 4 bases and J 8 bases; bases outside gene matches: 8. The length of the CDR3 is 15 residues. The germline V gene has CDR1 SGHNT and CDR2 YYREEE (reference sequence). Here the CDR3 DNA reads TGTGCCAGCAGCGTGGGACTAGCGGAGGGCTATGAGCAGTTCTTC. It translates to CASSVGLAEGYEQFF. The whole variable domain, filled in from reference TRBV5-4 and TRBJ2-1, reads ETGVTQSPTHLIKTRGQQVTLRCSSQSGHNTVSWYQQALGQGPQFIFQYYREEENGRGNFPPRFSGLQFPNYSSELNVNALELDDSALYLCASSVGLAEGYEQFFGPGTRLTVL.

CDR3 bases: TGTGCCAGTAGTCGACAGGGGGATGGCTACACCTTC. This gives the protein CASSRQGDGYTF. V gene TRBV19 combines with J gene TRBJ1-2; TRBD1 matches at 9 bases. The CDR3 contains 12 residues. Trimming took 5 bases from V and 6 from J; bases not matched to a gene: 1. Germline V gene lookup returns CDR1 LNHDA and CDR2 SQIVND (reference sequence).

The chain links TRBV30 to TRBJ1-4; D remains unclear. The germline V gene has CDR1 GTSNPN and CDR2 SVGIG (reference sequence). CDR3 length: 11 amino acids. Trimming stripped 5 bases from V and 7 bases from J, with 8 bases between. CDR3 in DNA: TGTGCCTGGGCCCGGGGTGAAAAACTGTTTTTT. Protein sequence: CAWARGEKLFF.

The genes are TRBV7-6 and TRBJ1-1; TRBD1 agrees at 9 bases. Germline V gene sequence: CDR1 SGHVS, CDR2 FNYEAQ. CDR3 length: 16 residues. Trimming removed 1 base from V and 2 bases from J; junction bases left unmatched: 5. CDR3: CASSLGTGVGNTEAFF. The CDR3 DNA reads TGTGCCAGCAGCTTAGGGACAGGGGTGGGAAACACTGAAGCTTTCTTT.

This chain links TRBV2 with TRBJ2-3; TRBD2 agrees at 9 bases. This CDR3 contains 16 residues. Germline values: CDR1 SNHLY, CDR2 FYNNEI. With 4 bases clipped from V and 2 bases from J, the junction kept 7 bases outside the gene matches. The chain's CDR3 is CASSGGASGATDTQYF. Written as DNA, the CDR3 is TGTGCCAGCAGTGGAGGGGCTAGCGGGGCCACAGATACGCAGTATTTT.

CDR3 loop: CASSLARREWNEQFF. The CDR3 region has the DNA TGTGCCAGCAGCTTGGCCCGGCGGGAGTGGAATGAGCAGTTCTTC. The V gene is TRBV5-6, the J gene TRBJ2-1, with TRBD2 matching over 7 bases. CDR1 and CDR2 from the germline V gene are SGHDT and YYEEEE. The CDR3 runs 15 residues. V was clipped by 0 bases and J by 7 bases; unmatched bases: 7. Together with reference TRBV5-6 and TRBJ2-1, the CDR3 gives the full variable domain: DAGVTQSPTHLIKTRGQQVTLRCSPKSGHDTVSWYQQALGQGPQFIFQYYEEEERQRGNFPDRFSGHQFPNYSSELNVNALLLGDSALYLCASSLARREWNEQFFGPGTRLTVL.

This clone was picked up a small number of times. The V gene is TRBV7-9, the J gene TRBJ2-1, with D perhaps TRBD2 (5 bases). Germline-derived CDR1 and CDR2 are SEHNR and FQNEAQ (reference sequence). With 5 bases removed from V and 7 bases from J, the gap between germline ends came to 15 bases. The CDR3 totals 14 residues. This chain's CDR3 is CASSTTWTGNEQFF. CDR3 DNA: TGTGCCAGCAGCACCACCTGGACGGGGAATGAGCAGTTCTTC.

This chain links TRBV18 with TRBJ2-2; TRBD1 agrees at 8 bases. Germline assignment: CDR1 KGHSH and CDR2 LQKENI. The CDR3 loop spans 16 amino acids. Trimming cost V 5 bases and J 3 bases; bases outside gene matches: 8. CDR3 protein: CASSEGTGPYTGELFF. The CDR3, as DNA: TGTGCCAGCTCAGAAGGGACAGGTCCATACACCGGGGAGCTGTTTTTT.

This clone was found once. This chain connects TRBV28 to TRBJ2-7; unclear D gene. The CDR3 sequence is 13 residues long. The V gene's germline CDR1 is MDHEN and CDR2 SYDVKM. V gave up 1 base and J gave up 7 bases, with 11 bases separating them. As DNA, the CDR3 is TGTGCCAGCAGTTTATTCGGTGTAACGGAGCAGTACTTC. Translating gives CASSLFGVTEQYF.

This chain uses TRBV5-8 with TRBJ2-3; D gene uncertain. Germline V gene data show CDR1 as SGHTS and CDR2 as YDEGEE. This CDR3 has 12 residues. V was shortened by 2 bases and J by 4 bases, with 5 bases between the two germline ends. The DNA of the CDR3 is TGTGCCAGCAGCTTCCCGTCAGATACGCAGTATTTT. It codes for CASSFPSDTQYF.